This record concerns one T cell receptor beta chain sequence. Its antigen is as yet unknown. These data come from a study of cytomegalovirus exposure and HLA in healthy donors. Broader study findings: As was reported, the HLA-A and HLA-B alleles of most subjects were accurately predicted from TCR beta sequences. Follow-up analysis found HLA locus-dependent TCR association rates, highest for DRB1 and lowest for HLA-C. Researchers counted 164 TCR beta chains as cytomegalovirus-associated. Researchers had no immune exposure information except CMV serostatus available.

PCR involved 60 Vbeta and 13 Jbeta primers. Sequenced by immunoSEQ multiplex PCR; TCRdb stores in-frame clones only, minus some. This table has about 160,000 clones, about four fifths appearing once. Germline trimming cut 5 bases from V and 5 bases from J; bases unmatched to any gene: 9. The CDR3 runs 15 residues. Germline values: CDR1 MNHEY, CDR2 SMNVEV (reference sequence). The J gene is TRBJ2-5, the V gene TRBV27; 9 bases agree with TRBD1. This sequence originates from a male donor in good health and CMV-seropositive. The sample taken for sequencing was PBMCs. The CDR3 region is CASSISDRGPETQYF. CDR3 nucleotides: TGTGCCAGCAGTATCTCGGACAGGGGCCCGGAGACCCAGTACTTC.